These 5 T cell receptor beta chains share one sample of origin, sequenced in a study of T cells in tuberculosis. Data came from immunoSEQ multiplex PCR; TCRdb stores just in-frame clones and leaves some out. The sample holds 20,000 to 25,000 clones; about 96% are singletons and the top ten take 6% to 6.5%. The sequenced sample was PBMCs. These receptors all stem from a donor aged 10 to 29 with latent tuberculosis or without tuberculosis infection.

The rearrangement uses TRBV19 and TRBJ2-1; TRBD2 matches at 10 bases. This CDR3 is built from 15 residues. The V gene end was trimmed by 4 bases and the J gene end by 5 bases; junction bases not matched to a gene: 5. Germline V CDR1 and CDR2: LNHDA, SQIVND (reference sequence). The CDR3 loop reads CASSKGTSANNEQFF. CDR3 nucleotide sequence: TGTGCCAGTAGTAAGGGGACTAGCGCCAACAATGAGCAGTTCTTC.

The J gene is TRBJ1-1, the V gene TRBV4-3; TRBD1 might be the D (6 bases). Germline V gene lookup returns CDR1 LGHNA and CDR2 YSLEER. CDR3 length: 15 amino acids. Trimming stripped 2 bases from V and 2 bases from J, with 12 bases between. The CDR3 spells CASSQYRASNTEAFF. The CDR3 region has the DNA TGCGCCAGCAGCCAATACAGGGCCTCTAACACTGAAGCTTTCTTT.

The chain employs TRBV18 and TRBJ1-1; maybe TRBD1 (6 bases). The germline V and J ends were trimmed by 2 bases and 3 bases, with 13 bases remaining between them. Germline V gene data show CDR1 as KGHSH and CDR2 as LQKENI. The CDR3 loop spans 15 amino acids. The CDR3 nucleotides read TGTGCCAGCTCACCAGAGACAGGCGGCGACACTGAAGCTTTCTTT. Its translation is CASSPETGGDTEAFF.

The chain couples TRBV19 to TRBJ1-2; perhaps TRBD1 as D (5 bases). This CDR3 has 12 residues. V dropped 4 bases and J dropped 4 bases, with 7 bases sitting between them. Germline loops: CDR1 LNHDA, CDR2 SQIVND (reference sequence). CDR3 coding DNA: TGTGCCAGTAGTAAGACAGCCTATGGCTACACCTTC. Encoded protein: CASSKTAYGYTF.

This chain uses TRBV5-6 with TRBJ1-2; D may be TRBD1 (5 bases). V lost 5 bases, J lost 1 base, and 12 bases lay in between. The CDR3 has 14 residues. Germline-derived CDR1 and CDR2 are SGHDT and YYEEEE. The CDR3 sequence is CASSPDSYNYGYTF. The CDR3 nucleotides read TGTGCCAGCAGTCCTGACAGTTATAACTATGGCTACACCTTC.